This T cell receptor beta chain originates from a study of T cell responses to AZD1222 COVID-19 vaccine. Across the whole study: Second-dose groups at about 4 or about 12 weeks were pooled. Study-wide findings and caveats: At study baseline, merely roughly 6 AZD1222 recipients were seropositive. Donors in the cohort were predominantly white British and more often female, and clonal diversity was possibly underestimated.

Comment on this clone: Its cognate antigen is unknown.

The method was immunoSEQ multiplex PCR; TCRdb's version includes in-frame clones alone and lacks a portion of them. The sample has some 120,000 clones, 70% to 90% seen once; the top ten hold about a tenth. Germline V gives CDR1 SGDLS, CDR2 YYNGEE. V was clipped by 0 bases and J by 5 bases, with 0 bases between them. The CDR3 consists of 10 residues. The sequencing used peripheral blood, collected on day 0 of AZD1222 vaccination. This chain links TRBV9 with TRBJ2-7, with no clear D. The receptor was derived from an adult in good health. CDR3 sequence: CASSVDEQYF. Written as DNA, the CDR3 is TGTGCCAGCAGCGTAGACGAGCAGTACTTC.